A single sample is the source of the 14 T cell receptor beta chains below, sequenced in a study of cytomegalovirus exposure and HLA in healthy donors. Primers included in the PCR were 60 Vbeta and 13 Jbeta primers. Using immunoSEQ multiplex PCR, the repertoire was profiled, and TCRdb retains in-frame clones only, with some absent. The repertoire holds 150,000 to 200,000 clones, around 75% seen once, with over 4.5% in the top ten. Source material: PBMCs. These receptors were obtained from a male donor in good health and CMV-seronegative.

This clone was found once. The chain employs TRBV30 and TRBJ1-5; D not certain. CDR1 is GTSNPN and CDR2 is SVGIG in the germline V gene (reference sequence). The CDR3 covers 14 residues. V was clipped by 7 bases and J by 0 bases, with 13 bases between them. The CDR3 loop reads CAYGLIDSNQPQHF. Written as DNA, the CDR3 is TGTGCCTATGGCCTTATCGATAGCAATCAGCCCCAGCATTTT.

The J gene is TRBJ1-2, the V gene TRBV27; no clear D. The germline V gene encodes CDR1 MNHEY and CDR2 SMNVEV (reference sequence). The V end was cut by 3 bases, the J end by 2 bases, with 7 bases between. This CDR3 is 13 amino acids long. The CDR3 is CASSLSQNYGYTF. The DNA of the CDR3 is TGTGCCAGCAGTTTGTCACAGAACTATGGCTACACCTTC.

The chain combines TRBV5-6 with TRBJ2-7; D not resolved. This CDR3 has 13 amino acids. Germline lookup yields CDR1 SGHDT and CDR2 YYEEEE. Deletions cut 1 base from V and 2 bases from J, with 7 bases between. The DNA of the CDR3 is TGTGCCAGCAGCTTGTGGCCGCCCTACGAGCAGTACTTC. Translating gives CASSLWPPYEQYF.

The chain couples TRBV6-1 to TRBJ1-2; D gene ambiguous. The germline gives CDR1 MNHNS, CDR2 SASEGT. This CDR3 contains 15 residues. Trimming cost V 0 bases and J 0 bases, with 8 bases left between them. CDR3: CASSEAYLTNYGYTF. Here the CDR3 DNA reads TGTGCCAGCAGTGAAGCTTACTTAACTAACTATGGCTACACCTTC.

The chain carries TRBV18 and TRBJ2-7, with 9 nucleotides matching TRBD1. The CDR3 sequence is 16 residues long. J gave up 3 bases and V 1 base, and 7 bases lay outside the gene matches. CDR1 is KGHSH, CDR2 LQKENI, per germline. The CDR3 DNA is TGTGCCAGCTCACCACTAGGGACAGGGATACGCTACGAGCAGTACTTC. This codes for CASSPLGTGIRYEQYF. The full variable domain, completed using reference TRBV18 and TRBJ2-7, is NAGVMQNPRHLVRRRGQEARLRCSPMKGHSHVYWYRQLPEEGLKFMVYLQKENIIDESGMPKERFSAEFPKEGPSILRIQQVVRGDSAAYFCASSPLGTGIRYEQYFGPGTRLTVT.

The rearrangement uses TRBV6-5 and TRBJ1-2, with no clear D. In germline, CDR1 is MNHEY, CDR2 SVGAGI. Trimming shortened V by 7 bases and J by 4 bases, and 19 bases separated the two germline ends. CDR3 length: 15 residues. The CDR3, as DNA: TGTGCCAGCAAGACTGCGGGCCAAACTAGCTATGGCTACACCTTC. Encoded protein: CASKTAGQTSYGYTF.

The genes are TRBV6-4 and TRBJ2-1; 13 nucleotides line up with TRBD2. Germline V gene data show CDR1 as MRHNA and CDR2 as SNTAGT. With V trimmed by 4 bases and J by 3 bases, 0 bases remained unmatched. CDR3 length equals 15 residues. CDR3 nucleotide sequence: TGTGCCAGCAGTGGACTAGCGGGGGGCTACAATGAGCAGTTCTTC. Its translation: CASSGLAGGYNEQFF.

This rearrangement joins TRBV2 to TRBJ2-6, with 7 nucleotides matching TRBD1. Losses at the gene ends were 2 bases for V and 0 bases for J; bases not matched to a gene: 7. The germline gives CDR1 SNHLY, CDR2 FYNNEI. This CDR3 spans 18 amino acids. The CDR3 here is CASSETGTVPSGANVLTF. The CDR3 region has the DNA TGTGCCAGCAGTGAAACCGGGACAGTCCCCTCTGGGGCCAACGTCCTGACTTTC.

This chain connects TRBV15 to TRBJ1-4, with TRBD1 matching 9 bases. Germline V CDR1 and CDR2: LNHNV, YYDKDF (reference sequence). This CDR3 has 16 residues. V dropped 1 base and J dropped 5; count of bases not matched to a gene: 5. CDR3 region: CATSRGTGQGNEKLFF. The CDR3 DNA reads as TGTGCCACCAGCAGAGGTACGGGACAGGGCAATGAAAAACTGTTTTTT.

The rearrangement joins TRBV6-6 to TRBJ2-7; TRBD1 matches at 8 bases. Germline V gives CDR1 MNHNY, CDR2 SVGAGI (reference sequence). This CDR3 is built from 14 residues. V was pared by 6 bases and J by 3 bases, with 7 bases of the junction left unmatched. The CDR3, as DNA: TGTGCCAGCAGGACAGGGGCGACCATCTACGAGCAGTACTTC. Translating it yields CASRTGATIYEQYF.

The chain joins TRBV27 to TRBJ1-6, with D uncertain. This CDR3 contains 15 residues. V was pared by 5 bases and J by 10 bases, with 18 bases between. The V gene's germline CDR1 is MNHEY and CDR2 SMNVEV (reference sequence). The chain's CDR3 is CASSIQIPAQSPLHF. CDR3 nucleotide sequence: TGTGCCAGCAGTATACAGATTCCGGCTCAGTCACCCCTCCACTTT.

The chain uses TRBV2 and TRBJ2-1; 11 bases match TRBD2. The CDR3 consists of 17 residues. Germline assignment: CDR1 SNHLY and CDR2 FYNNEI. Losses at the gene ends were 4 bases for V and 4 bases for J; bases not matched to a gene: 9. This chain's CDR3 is CASSARPGTSGYNEQFF. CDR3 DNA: TGTGCCAGCAGTGCCCGACCCGGGACTAGCGGATACAATGAGCAGTTCTTC.

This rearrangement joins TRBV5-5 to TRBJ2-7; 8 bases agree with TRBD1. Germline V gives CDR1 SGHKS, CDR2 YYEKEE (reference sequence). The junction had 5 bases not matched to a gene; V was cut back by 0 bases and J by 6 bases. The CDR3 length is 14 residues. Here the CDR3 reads CASSLAQGATEQYF. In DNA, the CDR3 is TGTGCCAGCAGCTTGGCCCAGGGGGCAACCGAGCAGTACTTC.

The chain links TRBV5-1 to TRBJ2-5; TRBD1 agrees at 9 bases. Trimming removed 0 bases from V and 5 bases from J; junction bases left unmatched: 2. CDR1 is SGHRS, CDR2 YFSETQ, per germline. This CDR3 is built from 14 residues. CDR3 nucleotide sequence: TGCGCCAGCAGCTTGGTTGACAGGGGGGAGACCCAGTACTTC. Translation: CASSLVDRGETQYF.